One and the same sample provided the 7 T cell receptor beta chains below, sequenced in a study of blood T cell repertoires in COVID-19. Some clones are missing from TCRdb's copy, which holds only in-frame ones; the method was immunoSEQ multiplex PCR. The sample has around 700,000 clones, about 90% seen once. The specimen was peripheral blood. The receptors shown here come from a woman between 18 and 29 years old with acute or convalescent COVID-19.

This clone occurred once. The rearrangement joins TRBV7-4 to TRBJ1-5; D is perhaps TRBD1 (6 bases). V was shortened by 0 bases and J by 4 bases, with 13 bases between the two germline ends. The germline V gene has CDR1 SGHVT and CDR2 SQSDAQ. This CDR3 spans 16 amino acids. The CDR3 DNA is TGTGCCAGCAGCTTAGCTCACGGACAGAGGAATCAGCCCCAGCATTTT. This gives the protein CASSLAHGQRNQPQHF. Complete variable domain (other parts from reference TRBV7-4 and TRBJ1-5): GAGVSQSPRYKVAKRGRDVALRCDSISGHVTLYWYRQTLGQGSEVLTYSQSDAQRDKSGRPSGRFSAERPERSVSTLKIQRTEQGDSAVYLCASSLAHGQRNQPQHFGDGTRLSIL.

The rearrangement uses TRBV11-2 and TRBJ1-5; TRBD1 is a possible D gene (6 bases). The CDR3 runs 13 residues. Germline values: CDR1 SGHAT, CDR2 FQNNGV. Trimming removed 2 bases at V and 7 bases at J, with 9 bases between. CDR3 nucleotide sequence: TGTGCCAGCAGCTTATCAGGGGCCCAGCCCCAGCATTTT. Its protein product is CASSLSGAQPQHF.

The J gene is TRBJ1-3, the V gene TRBV6-5; D might be TRBD1 (6 bases). Trimming cost V 0 bases and J 11 bases, with 14 bases left between them. Germline values: CDR1 MNHEY, CDR2 SVGAGI. This CDR3 has 14 amino acids. The CDR3 coding sequence is TGTGCCAGCAGTTACTCGTCAGGGGAGCGTTCCATATATTTT. It codes for CASSYSSGERSIYF.

This chain connects TRBV6-5 to TRBJ2-7; D may be TRBD2 (5 bases). The CDR3 is made up of 16 amino acids. Germline CDR1 is MNHEY and CDR2 is SVGAGI. Trimming took 0 bases from V and 7 from J, leaving 19 bases between them. The CDR3 sequence: CASSYSSPGTGREQYF. In nucleotides, the CDR3 is TGTGCCAGCAGTTACTCGAGTCCGGGAACTGGTAGGGAGCAGTACTTC.

V and J are TRBV6-5 and TRBJ2-3, with 8 bases that match TRBD1. CDR1 is MNHEY and CDR2 is SVGAGI in the germline V gene. CDR3 size: 14 residues. V lost 4 bases, J lost 4 bases, and 4 bases stayed unmatched. CDR3 coding DNA: TGTGCCAGCAGTTCCAGGGGGCAGGCAGATACGCAGTATTTT. This sequence encodes CASSSRGQADTQYF.

The V gene is TRBV18, the J gene TRBJ1-1, with D unclear. V lost 2 bases, J lost 4 bases, and 8 bases lay in between. The V gene's germline CDR1 is KGHSH and CDR2 LQKENI. The CDR3 totals 13 residues. The CDR3 here is CASSPEEITEAFF. CDR3 bases: TGTGCCAGCTCACCAGAAGAGATCACTGAAGCTTTCTTT.

This chain links TRBV5-1 with TRBJ1-1; TRBD1 is a possible D gene (5 bases). CDR1 and CDR2 (germline): SGHRS, YFSETQ. This CDR3 spans 14 amino acids. V gave up 3 bases and J gave up 3 bases, with 12 bases separating them. This CDR3 reads CASSSWGVDTEAFF. The CDR3 DNA reads as TGCGCCAGCAGCTCCTGGGGGGTGGACACTGAAGCTTTCTTT.